What follows are 14 T cell receptor beta chains derived from one specimen sequenced in a study of Tregs in tolerant kidney transplant recipients (dated by TCRdb to about 2019). Receptor libraries were prepared by the immunoSEQ multiplex PCR assay. TCRdb obtained this table from immuneACCESS and retained in-frame rearrangements with V and J assigned. These tables miss some clones; where compared with another copy, unresolved V genes account for less than half of the shortfall, and the remainder is unexplained. The sample table holds roughly 250,000 clones, of which roughly 80% were seen once. The ten top clones hold about 0.64% of the sample. Sequenced: CD4+ T cells from blood. All receptors derive from a human donor in good health.

This chain uses TRBV5-1 with TRBJ2-1; maybe TRBD1 (7 bases). The V gene's germline CDR1 is SGHRS and CDR2 YFSETQ. V was shortened by 2 bases and J by 1 base, with 13 bases between the two germline ends. The length of the CDR3 is 16 residues. The CDR3 reads CASSFGGGASYNEQFF. The CDR3 nucleotides are TGCGCCAGCAGCTTTGGAGGGGGCGCGTCCTACAATGAGCAGTTCTTC.

This clone was seen only once. Other nucleotide sequences in the sample specify the same CDR3. The V call is TRBV6-5, the J call TRBJ2-5; no firm D call. Trimming took 0 bases from V and 1 from J, leaving 3 bases between them. The CDR3 is 13 residues long. The germline gives CDR1 MNHEY, CDR2 SVGAGI. Here the CDR3 DNA reads TGTGCCAGCAGTTACTCGAGCCAAGAGACCCAGTACTTC. It encodes CASSYSSQETQYF.

A remark on this clone: The junction differs from germline at one of its ends, possibly a read error. The chain couples TRBV10-3 to TRBJ1-2; no definite D call. The CDR3 contains 11 residues. Germline values: CDR1 ENHRY, CDR2 SYGVKD. CDR3 loop: CAISSNYGCTF. The CDR3 DNA reads as TGTGCCATCAGCTCCAACTATGGCTGCACCTTC.

V gene TRBV9 combines with J gene TRBJ2-7; D could derive from TRBD1 or TRBD2 (5 bases each). This CDR3 is 15 amino acids long. In germline, CDR1 is SGDLS, CDR2 YYNGEE. V lost 0 bases and J lost 2, with 12 bases in between. CDR3 amino acids: CASSVGGFGTYEQYF. The CDR3 DNA follows: TGTGCCAGCAGCGTAGGGGGGTTTGGGACCTACGAGCAGTACTTC.

This clone was counted only a few times. This rearrangement joins TRBV5-1 to TRBJ1-2, with 9 bases that match TRBD1. V gave up 4 bases and J gave up 4 bases; unmatched junction bases: 5. This CDR3 contains 14 residues. Germline lookup yields CDR1 SGHRS and CDR2 YFSETQ. CDR3 in amino acids: CASSTGQGPYGYTF. For the CDR3, the DNA is TGCGCCAGCAGCACCGGACAGGGGCCCTATGGCTACACCTTC.

The rearrangement uses TRBV6-5 and TRBJ2-3, with 10 bases lining up with TRBD1. The CDR3 spans 16 residues. Germline V gene data show CDR1 as MNHEY and CDR2 as SVGAGI. J lost 1 base, V lost 4 bases, and 5 bases had no gene match. As DNA, the CDR3 is TGTGCCAGCAGTTTTGGGACAGGGGCCCGCACAGATACGCAGTATTTT. Its protein is CASSFGTGARTDTQYF.

This clone has a single count. The rearrangement joins TRBV2 to TRBJ1-2; no definite D call. This CDR3 spans 12 amino acids. Trimming left V 6 bases short and J 5 bases short, with 10 bases between. CDR1 and CDR2 from the germline V gene are SNHLY and FYNNEI. The CDR3 is CASRPNSYGYTF. The CDR3 bases are TGTGCCAGCAGGCCCAACAGTTATGGCTACACCTTC.

This rearrangement joins TRBV29-1 to TRBJ1-1; D is perhaps TRBD1 (6 bases). V lost 4 bases and J 3 bases, leaving 9 bases between the germline ends. The germline V gene has CDR1 SQVTM and CDR2 ANQGSEA. CDR3 length: 12 residues. The CDR3: CSVGEGDTEAFF. The DNA of the CDR3 is TGCAGCGTTGGAGAGGGGGACACTGAAGCTTTCTTT.

The chain combines TRBV7-9 with TRBJ2-2; D not certain. Looked up from germline, CDR1 is SEHNR and CDR2 is FQNEAQ (reference sequence). V shed 5 bases and J shed 3 bases, with 16 bases lying between them. This CDR3 region has 16 residues. CDR3 amino acids: CASSRTPIRYTGELFF. The CDR3 DNA sequence: TGTGCCAGCAGCCGAACTCCAATCCGATACACCGGGGAGCTGTTTTTT.

The J gene is TRBJ2-3, the V gene TRBV11-2, with D perhaps given as TRBD1 or TRBD2 (5 bases each). V lost 1 base, J lost 1 base, and 9 bases lay in between. CDR3 length: 15 residues. Per germline, CDR1 SGHAT and CDR2 FQNNGV. CDR3 nucleotides: TGTGCCAGCAGCTTAGGGGGGTACCGCACAGATACGCAGTATTTT. Its protein product is CASSLGGYRTDTQYF.

This rearrangement joins TRBV11-3 to TRBJ1-1; possibly TRBD1 for D (6 bases). The CDR3 spans 14 residues. The germline V and J ends were trimmed by 0 bases and 4 bases, with 9 bases remaining between them. CDR1 is SGHNT, CDR2 YENEEA, per germline. The CDR3 DNA follows: TGTGCCAGCAGCTTAGAGGGGGCCGGCACTGAAGCTTTCTTT. Its translation is CASSLEGAGTEAFF.

The rearrangement uses TRBV19 and TRBJ2-1, with 7 bases fitting TRBD1. The CDR3 covers 17 residues. Germline assignment: CDR1 LNHDA and CDR2 SQIVND (reference sequence). The junction had 9 bases not matched to a gene; V was cut back by 0 bases and J by 4 bases. The CDR3 sequence: CASSIDRRDRDYNEQFF. The CDR3, as DNA: TGTGCCAGTAGTATAGATAGACGGGACAGAGATTACAATGAGCAGTTCTTC.

This clone occurred a few times. The chain carries TRBV27 and TRBJ1-1; D gene uncertain. V gave up 6 bases and J gave up 1 base, with 12 bases separating them. Germline V gene data show CDR1 as MNHEY and CDR2 as SMNVEV (reference sequence). This CDR3 contains 14 residues. CDR3 DNA sequence: TGTGCCAGCAGGCCAACCCCCTCGAACACTGAAGCTTTCTTT. It encodes CASRPTPSNTEAFF.

This clone was picked up a small number of times. The chain carries TRBV6-5 and TRBJ1-1; the D gene is possibly TRBD1 (6 bases). Trimming pared 6 bases from V and 0 bases from J, leaving 14 bases between. Germline lookup yields CDR1 MNHEY and CDR2 SVGAGI. The CDR3 spans 15 residues. CDR3 region: CASSADRTMNTEAFF. In DNA, the CDR3 is TGTGCCAGCAGCGCCGACAGGACCATGAACACTGAAGCTTTCTTT.